This TCR beta chain emerged from a study of regulatory and conventional T cells in RAG deficiency. Profiling relied on immunoSEQ multiplex PCR, and the TCRdb table lists in-frame clones only, not all of them. The table lists about 29,000 clones, roughly 96% of them singletons. In regard to this clone: Its matching antigen is unknown.

Whole-study results and caveats: Omenn syndrome and CID/AS patients had 95 to 100-fold fewer unique Treg TCR beta sequences, versus 9.5 to 10-fold elsewhere. Sorted Omenn CD25-high CD127-low cells may not be bona fide Tregs. Patient subsets had shorter CDR3s; Omenn Treg-Tconv overlap exceeded 75%.

Blood CD4+ CD25-low CD127-high conventional T cells supplied the genomic DNA template. These data also formed part of another study, on regulatory T cells. That paper states: Primers: 52 TRBV forward and 13 TRBJ reverse.

The origin of this receptor is a human donor in good health. Sequencing was done on a sample of CD25- CD4+ T cells sorted from blood.

In DNA form, the CDR3 reads TGCGCCAGCAGCTTAGACTGGTCCCCGATGAACACTGAAGCTTTCTTT. It codes for CASSLDWSPMNTEAFF. The chain is built from TRBV5-1 and TRBJ1-1, with D hard to call. Per germline, CDR1 SGHRS and CDR2 YFSETQ. This CDR3 has 16 amino acids. The ends were cut back, 2 bases at V and 0 bases at J, with 14 bases in the middle.